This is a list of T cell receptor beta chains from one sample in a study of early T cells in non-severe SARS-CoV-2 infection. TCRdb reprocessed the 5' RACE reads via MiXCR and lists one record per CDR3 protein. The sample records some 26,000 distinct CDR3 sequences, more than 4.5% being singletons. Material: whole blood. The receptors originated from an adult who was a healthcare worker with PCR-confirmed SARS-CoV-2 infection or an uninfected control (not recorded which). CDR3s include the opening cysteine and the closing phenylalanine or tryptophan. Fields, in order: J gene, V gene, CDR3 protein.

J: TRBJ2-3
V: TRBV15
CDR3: CATSRYTDTQYF

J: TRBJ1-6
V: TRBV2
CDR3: CASSRGTQRNSPLHF

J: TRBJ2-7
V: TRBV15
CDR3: CATSRGRTSGGRHEQYF

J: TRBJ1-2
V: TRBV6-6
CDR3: CASSLKGYGYTF

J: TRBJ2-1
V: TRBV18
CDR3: CASSPGLENEQFF

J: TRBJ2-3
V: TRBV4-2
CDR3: CASSQAVGGGTDTQYF

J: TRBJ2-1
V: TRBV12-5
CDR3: CASGQERAGAVDEQFF

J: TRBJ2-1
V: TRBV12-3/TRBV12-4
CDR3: CASSLLQGAVDEQFF

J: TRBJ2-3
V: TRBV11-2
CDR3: CASSAGTEGVTQYF

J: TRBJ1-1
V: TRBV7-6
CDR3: CASSLGTQIDEAFF

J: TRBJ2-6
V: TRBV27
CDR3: CASSLVGANVLTF

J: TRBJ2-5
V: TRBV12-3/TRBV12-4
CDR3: CASSEGKPVYQETQYF

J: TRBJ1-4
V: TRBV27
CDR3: CASRPTGFGEKLFF

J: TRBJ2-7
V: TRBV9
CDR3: CASSARGSPYEQYF

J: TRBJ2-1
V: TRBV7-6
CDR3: CASSFGAGTYNEQFF

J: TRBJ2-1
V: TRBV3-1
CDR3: CATERGGTEQFF

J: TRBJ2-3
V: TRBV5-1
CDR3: CASSLRPEDTDTQYF

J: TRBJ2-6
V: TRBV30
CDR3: CAWSLSGANVLTF

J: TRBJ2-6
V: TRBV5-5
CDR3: CASSLVGTASSGANVLTF

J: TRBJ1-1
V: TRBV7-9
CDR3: CASSLTGEGEAFF

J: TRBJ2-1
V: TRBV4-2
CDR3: CASSQDNRRERGSNEQFF

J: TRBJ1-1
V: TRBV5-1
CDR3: CASSGSFYEAFF

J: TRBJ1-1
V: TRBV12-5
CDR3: CASDLEDGYTEAFF

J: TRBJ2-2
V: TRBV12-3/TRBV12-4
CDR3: CASNEQGELSGELFF

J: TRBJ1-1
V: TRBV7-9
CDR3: CVSSMQGATEAFF

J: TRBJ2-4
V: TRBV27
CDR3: CASRQTGTDIFKNIQYF

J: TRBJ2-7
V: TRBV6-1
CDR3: CASRTRGTYEQYF

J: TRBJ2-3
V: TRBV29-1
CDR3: CSALAGASGDTQYF

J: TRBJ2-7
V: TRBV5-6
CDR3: CASSLGRNYEQYF

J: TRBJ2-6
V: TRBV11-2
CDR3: CASSLDSGANVLTF

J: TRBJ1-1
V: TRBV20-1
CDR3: CSALPGAQLWVFF

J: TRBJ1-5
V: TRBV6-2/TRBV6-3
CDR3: CASSLDRTQPQHF

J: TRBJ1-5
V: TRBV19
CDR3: CASSERGNSNQPQHF